This T cell receptor beta chain appears in the sequencing data of a study of vaccination and CD4 T cells after COVID-19. Across the study: Blood was drawn a median around 70 days post second dose, range 14 to 241.

This clonotype was seen a few times. Its antigen is still unknown. Germline loops: CDR1 MNHNS, CDR2 SASEGT. The V gene lost 3 bases and the J gene lost 0 bases, with 12 bases spanning the gap. The CDR3 spans 16 residues. The sample's treatment: roughly 11-day PBMC culture with coronavirus spike peptide pools or control peptides (ViraFEST assay). Wells that each held around 2 million PBMCs were cultured with around 9.4 IU/ml IL-2 and 10 ug/ml peptide pools. Sequencing of DNA taken from cultured CD4+ T cells relied on the Oncomine TCR Beta short-read assay. TCRdb re-analysed the PCR reads in MiXCR, keeping a single row per CDR3 protein. Of 9,500 to 15,000 distinct CDR3 sequences listed, roughly 61% are singletons.

Input material: CD4+ T cells from blood, cultured in vitro. The chain combines TRBV6-1 with TRBJ1-5; tentatively, D is TRBD1 (5 bases). The clonotype was recovered from a human donor who had recovered from COVID-19. CDR3 region: CASSDGGWDSNQPQHF. CDR3 nucleotides: TGTGCCAGCAGTGATGGGGGATGGGATAGCAATCAGCCCCAGCATTTT.